A single sample is the source of the 11 T cell receptor beta chains below, sequenced in a study of identical twins. TCRdb recomputed calls from the 5' RACE reads with MiXCR, one row per CDR3 protein. The sample lists hundreds of thousands of distinct CDR3 sequences, roughly 6% seen once, with approximately 2% in the top ten. The specimen was naive T cells sorted from blood. These receptor sequences come from a man younger than 35 in good health.

This clonotype was counted only a few times. This sequence joins TRBV3-1 and TRBJ2-4, with TRBD1 matching over 9 bases. Trimming cost V 0 bases and J 9 bases; bases outside gene matches: 6. Germline lookup yields CDR1 LGHDT and CDR2 YNNKEL (reference sequence). The CDR3 has 15 amino acids. This CDR3 is CASSQDLTGGSIQYF. The CDR3 nucleotides are TGTGCCAGCAGCCAAGATCTCACAGGGGGCAGCATTCAGTACTTC.

The V and J genes are TRBV30 and TRBJ2-2; 14 bases are a match to TRBD2. The CDR3 extends over 18 amino acids. Per germline, CDR1 GTSNPN and CDR2 SVGIG (reference sequence). With V trimmed by 1 base and J by 3 bases, 7 bases remained unmatched. CDR3 residues: CAWSALWTSGRYTGELFF. The CDR3 DNA reads TGTGCCTGGAGTGCACTTTGGACTAGCGGGAGGTACACCGGGGAGCTGTTTTTT.

This chain links TRBV7-3 with TRBJ2-1; no clear D gene. The V and J ends lost 8 bases and 5 bases respectively, with 10 bases between them. The CDR3 runs 12 residues. Per the germline V gene, CDR1 is SGHTA and CDR2 is FQGTGA. The CDR3 loop reads CASALENNEQFF. The CDR3, as DNA: TGTGCCAGCGCTCTTGAGAACAATGAGCAGTTCTTC.

This clonotype occurred once. This chain joins TRBV14 and TRBJ1-1; possibly TRBD1 for D (5 bases). Between the trimmed V and J ends, which lost 0 bases and 8 bases, there was a span of 16 bases. Germline CDR1 SGHDN, CDR2 FVKESK. The CDR3 extends over 15 amino acids. CDR3 residues: CASSQDGTPRSEAFF. In DNA form, the CDR3 reads TGTGCCAGCAGCCAAGATGGGACCCCACGGTCGGAAGCTTTCTTT. The entire variable domain, with the rest obtained from reference TRBV14 and TRBJ1-1, is as follows: EAGVTQFPSHSVIEKGQTVTLRCDPISGHDNLYWYRRVMGKEIKFLLHFVKESKQDESGMPNNRFLAERTGGTYSTLKVQPAELEDSGVYFCASSQDGTPRSEAFFGQGTRLTVV.

At least ten counts were recorded for this clonotype. The rearrangement links TRBV12-3 or TRBV12-4 to TRBJ1-1; D uncertain. The CDR3 loop spans 13 amino acids. V was clipped by 3 bases and J by 2 bases, with 7 bases between them. In nucleotides, the CDR3 is TGTGCCAGCAGTTTGAGGACTAACACTGAAGCTTTCTTT. Translation gives CASSLRTNTEAFF.

This clonotype appeared a few times. The chain couples TRBV3-1 to TRBJ2-1; D unclear. Per the germline V gene, CDR1 is LGHDT and CDR2 is YNNKEL (reference sequence). With 4 bases removed from V and 5 bases from J, the gap between germline ends came to 15 bases. CDR3 length: 15 amino acids. Here the CDR3 reads CASSPPGLAHNEQFF. The DNA for the CDR3 is TGTGCCAGCAGCCCACCCGGGTTAGCTCACAATGAGCAGTTCTTC.

The table lists this clonotype with many counts. This chain joins TRBV10-3 and TRBJ2-7, with 7 bases matching TRBD1. Germline CDR1 reads ENHRY; CDR2 reads SYGVKD. The CDR3 extends over 14 amino acids. J gave up 0 bases and V 7 bases, and 6 bases lay outside the gene matches. The CDR3 bases are TGTGCCATCACCGAGGGGGCAGTCTCCTACGAGCAGTACTTC. It translates to CAITEGAVSYEQYF.

The chain joins TRBV12-3 or TRBV12-4 to TRBJ2-5; tentative D call: TRBD2 (5 bases). This CDR3 comprises 15 residues. V shed 7 bases and J shed 2 bases, with 17 bases lying between them. The CDR3, as DNA: TGTGCCAGCACCTCCAGAGGGTCGGGTCAAGAGACCCAGTACTTC. Translating gives CASTSRGSGQETQYF.

This clonotype has a count of ten or more. The chain links TRBV5-1 to TRBJ2-3, with 14 bases aligning to TRBD2. CDR1 is SGHRS, CDR2 YFSETQ, per germline. The CDR3 spans 16 residues. The V segment lost 3 bases and the J segment 5 bases; nucleotides outside the gene matches: 5. CDR3 bases: TGCGCCAGCAGCTCCCTGGGACTAGCGGGAGAAGATACGCAGTATTTT. Protein product: CASSSLGLAGEDTQYF.

The gene calls are TRBV28 and TRBJ2-7, with TRBD2 identical over 9 bases. The J segment lost 6 bases and the V segment lost 1 base, leaving 7 bases of the junction unmatched. This CDR3 comprises 15 residues. The germline V gene encodes CDR1 MDHEN and CDR2 SYDVKM. The CDR3 is CASSLSGTSYREQYV. CDR3 in DNA: TGTGCCAGCAGTTTATCCGGGACTAGCTATCGCGAGCAGTACGTC.

The table lists this clonotype with a few counts. DNA of the CDR3: TGTGCCAGCAACCCTTCGGGAGGGTGGGGCGAGCAGTACTTC. It is translated as CASNPSGGWGEQYF. The gene calls are TRBV9 and TRBJ2-7, with TRBD2 matching over 8 bases. CDR3 length: 14 amino acids. Germline assignment: CDR1 SGDLS and CDR2 YYNGEE. V lost 6 bases and J lost 6; bases outside the gene matches: 11.